This TCR beta chain was retrieved from a study of regulatory T cells in long-lasting Graves disease. V lost 0 bases and J 5 bases, leaving 16 bases between the germline ends. The CDR3 covers 15 residues. From germline, CDR1 is DFQATT and CDR2 SNEGSKA (reference sequence). Time point in this sample: newly diagnosed GD, antithyroid drugs for less than 3 months. The TCR library used RNA extracted from PBMCs. This clonotype was found many times. iRepertoire HTBI primers and Arm-PCR of CDR3 regions built TCR beta libraries. TCRdb re-called the multiplex PCR reads through MiXCR, storing one row per CDR3 protein. This sample carries hundreds of thousands of distinct CDR3 sequences, approximately 12% of them seen once, and the ten largest clones take 7.5% to 9%. These data were also filed under a second study, of T cells in Graves' hyperthyroidism and ophthalmopathy. In that study: HTBI primers were used for first-round RT-PCR of the TCR CDR3.

The starting material was peripheral blood mononuclear cells (PBMCs), obtained at new diagnosis, from a patient treated with antithyroid drugs. This sequence was found in a woman younger than 45 with Graves disease. The V and J genes are TRBV20-1 and TRBJ2-5; the D call may be TRBD1 or TRBD2 (7 bases each). CDR3 nucleotide sequence: TGCAGTGCTAGAGATCGGCCAGGGGGAGGGGAGACCCAGTACTTC. Translation gives CSARDRPGGGETQYF.